The 30 T cell receptor beta chains in this list originate from one sample, sequenced in a study of T cell repertoires in cytomegalovirus infection. Antigens for these TCRs are unknown. One entry per CDR3 protein, called by TCRdb with MiXCR from the reads. Here the sample spans 900,000 to 950,000 distinct CDR3 sequences, approximately 30% being singletons. The sequenced sample was cultured CD8+ T cells from PBMCs, obtained from culture after CMV antigen stimulation. These receptors all stem from a human donor in good health (CMV status not recorded). Some clones in this sample may be carry-over from other donors' samples.

This clonotype was seen more than once but under ten times. The chain links TRBV25-1 to TRBJ2-1; no definite D call. Germline V gene data show CDR1 as MGHDK and CDR2 as SYGVNS. Trimming cost V 3 bases and J 1 base, with 10 bases left between them. There are 15 residues in the CDR3. The CDR3 DNA reads TGTGCCAGCAGTGACCCGGGTCGATCCTACAATGAGCAGTTCTTC. Its protein is CASSDPGRSYNEQFF.

The chain carries TRBV7-2 and TRBJ1-2; D gene unclear. Germline CDR1 SGHTA, CDR2 FQGNSA. This CDR3 spans 11 amino acids. V was cut by 2 bases and J by 8 bases, with 6 bases left in between. CDR3 nucleotide sequence: TGTGCCAGCAGCTTATCAAGGGGCTACACCTTC. Protein: CASSLSRGYTF.

In this sample, this clonotype turned up a few times. The J gene is TRBJ2-2, the V gene TRBV27; a possible D gene is TRBD1 (5 bases). V was pared by 4 bases and J by 7 bases, with 10 bases between. Per germline, CDR1 MNHEY and CDR2 SMNVEV (reference sequence). This CDR3 has 13 residues. CDR3 nucleotides: TGTGCCAGCAGTTCCGACAGAAGCGGGGAGCTGTTTTTT. It codes for CASSSDRSGELFF.

The chain links TRBV6-1 to TRBJ2-3; maybe TRBD2 (6 bases). CDR3 length: 15 amino acids. The V and J ends lost 5 bases and 3 bases respectively, with 15 bases between them. CDR1 and CDR2 (germline): MNHNS, SASEGT. CDR3 nucleotide sequence: TGTGCCAGCAGTCCCTACGCCGGGGGTACAGATACGCAGTATTTT. Translated, it gives CASSPYAGGTDTQYF.

This clonotype has only a few counts. Here the CDR3 DNA reads TGTGCCAGCAGTCCCGGACACTTCCAAGAGACCCAGTACTTC. This gives the protein CASSPGHFQETQYF. The rearrangement uses TRBV27 and TRBJ2-5, with a possible D match to TRBD1 (5 bases). V was shortened by 5 bases and J by 1 base, with 11 bases between the two germline ends. The CDR3 runs 14 residues. Per the germline V gene, CDR1 is MNHEY and CDR2 is SMNVEV (reference sequence).

This clonotype was seen only a few times. V and J are TRBV6-5 and TRBJ2-1; TRBD2 is a possible D gene (7 bases). Germline lookup yields CDR1 MNHEY and CDR2 SVGAGI. V lost 2 bases and J lost 6, with 14 bases in between. The CDR3 extends over 15 amino acids. The CDR3 is CASSYGGAPVNEQFF. The CDR3 nucleotides read TGTGCCAGCAGTTACGGGGGGGCCCCCGTCAATGAGCAGTTCTTC.

This clonotype has only a few counts. The chain is built from TRBV6-6 and TRBJ1-4; 9 positions agree with TRBD1. From germline, CDR1 is MNHNY and CDR2 SVGAGI (reference sequence). The CDR3 covers 22 residues. V shed 0 bases and J 0 bases; nucleotides not matched to a gene: 17. CDR3 loop: CASSYSNGAWDRDLTTNEKLFF. DNA for the CDR3: TGTGCCAGCAGTTACTCGAATGGAGCTTGGGACAGGGACCTTACAACTAATGAAAAACTGTTTTTT.

The sample holds a few counts of this clonotype. The chain links TRBV29-1 to TRBJ1-1, with TRBD1 as a possible D gene (5 bases). CDR1 is SQVTM, CDR2 ANQGSEA, per germline. V was clipped by 7 bases and J by 1 base, with 19 bases between them. The CDR3 length is 15 residues. CDR3 sequence (DNA): TGCAGCGGGGGCCACCGGATGGGACCGAACACTGAAGCTTTCTTT. It specifies CSGGHRMGPNTEAFF.

The chain recombines TRBV15 with TRBJ2-1; unclear D gene. Trimming pared 0 bases from V and 6 bases from J, leaving 18 bases between. CDR1 LNHNV and CDR2 YYDKDF come from the germline V gene (reference sequence). The CDR3 spans 17 residues. CDR3 amino acids: CATSRDQLGIPGNEQFF. Here the CDR3 DNA reads TGTGCCACCAGCAGAGATCAGTTAGGCATTCCCGGCAATGAGCAGTTCTTC.

The chain has TRBV5-5 and TRBJ1-1, with a tentative D call TRBD1 (6 bases). The CDR3 totals 17 residues. CDR1 is SGHKS, CDR2 YYEKEE, per germline (reference sequence). Trimming left V 5 bases short and J 0 bases short, with 20 bases between. DNA of the CDR3: TGTGCCAGCAGGCCAGGGGTGCCGACATCCTTGAACACTGAAGCTTTCTTT. Translating gives CASRPGVPTSLNTEAFF.

The chain has TRBV4-3 and TRBJ2-1; 14 bases match TRBD2. Germline V CDR1 and CDR2: LGHNA, YSLEER. CDR3 length: 15 amino acids. Trimming cost V 2 bases and J 8 bases; bases outside gene matches: 2. DNA for the CDR3: TGCGCCAGCAGCCAACGACTAGCGGGGGGGCATGAGCAGTTCTTC. Its translation is CASSQRLAGGHEQFF.

At least ten counts were recorded for this clonotype. V gene TRBV7-2 combines with J gene TRBJ2-1; TRBD2 matches 9 bases. CDR3 size: 18 residues. Trimming removed 4 bases from V and 8 bases from J; junction bases left unmatched: 18. Germline values: CDR1 SGHTA, CDR2 FQGNSA. The CDR3 loop reads CASSSLSGGFPNVDEQFF. The CDR3 DNA reads as TGTGCCAGCAGCTCTCTTAGCGGGGGATTTCCGAACGTCGATGAGCAGTTCTTC.

The chain recombines TRBV2 with TRBJ1-1; tentative D call: TRBD1 (5 bases). Germline V gene sequence: CDR1 SNHLY, CDR2 FYNNEI. The V end lost 6 bases, the J end lost 7 bases, and 27 bases lay between the germline ends. The CDR3 is 17 residues long. CDR3: CASRGPNPRSGVVEAFF. The DNA for the CDR3 is TGTGCCAGCAGGGGCCCAAACCCGCGGTCGGGGGTCGTTGAAGCTTTCTTT.

This clonotype appeared a few times. The V call is TRBV2, the J call TRBJ1-1, with 8 nucleotides matching TRBD1. V shed 2 bases, J shed 0 bases, and the junction held 5 bases outside the gene matches. This CDR3 spans 16 amino acids. Per the germline V gene, CDR1 is SNHLY and CDR2 is FYNNEI. Written as DNA, the CDR3 is TGTGCCAGCAGTGAACAGGGGGCTACTATGAACACTGAAGCTTTCTTT. The encoded protein is CASSEQGATMNTEAFF.

This clonotype was detected ten times or more. In nucleotides, the CDR3 is TGTGCCAGCAGCTTAAGGGTTGGGACCCAATCGAACACTGAAGCTTTCTTT. This sequence encodes CASSLRVGTQSNTEAFF. This rearrangement joins TRBV7-2 to TRBJ1-1; TRBD1 might be the D (5 bases). V was pared by 2 bases and J by 1 base, with 17 bases between. The germline CDR1 and CDR2 sequences are SGHTA and FQGNSA. The CDR3 sequence is 17 residues long.

The gene calls are TRBV27 and TRBJ1-3, with 7 bases fitting TRBD1. Germline V gives CDR1 MNHEY, CDR2 SMNVEV (reference sequence). J gave up 0 bases and V 8 bases, and 16 bases lay outside the gene matches. CDR3 length equals 18 residues. The CDR3 DNA reads TGTGCCAGCGCCCTCGTAGCTCCGGGACAGATCTCTGGAAACACCATATATTTT. It yields the protein CASALVAPGQISGNTIYF.

CDR3 nucleotides: TGTACCACTCAGGGGGCGCGAAGGACTGAAGCTTTCTTT. It translates to CTTQGARRTEAFF. This rearrangement joins TRBV6-2 or TRBV6-3 to TRBJ1-1; 8 positions match TRBD1. This CDR3 contains 13 residues. Germline V gives CDR1 MNHEY, CDR2 SVGEGT.

This clonotype was recorded a few times. The chain is built from TRBV11-1 and TRBJ2-3; 8 nucleotides line up with TRBD1. Germline CDR1 is SGHAT and CDR2 is FQDESV (reference sequence). This CDR3 contains 16 residues. The trim removed 4 bases at V and 2 bases at J, leaving 8 bases unmatched. CDR3 in DNA: TGTGCCAGCAGCTCCGAGGAGGGACAGGACACAGATACGCAGTATTTT. This translates into CASSSEEGQDTDTQYF.

The table lists this clonotype with a few counts. The genes are TRBV27 and TRBJ1-1; perhaps TRBD1 as D (6 bases). The germline gives CDR1 MNHEY, CDR2 SMNVEV (reference sequence). V dropped 8 bases and J dropped 2 bases, with 15 bases sitting between them. This CDR3 has 14 amino acids. CDR3 protein: CASFGWGANTEAFF. The CDR3 DNA reads as TGTGCCAGCTTTGGATGGGGGGCTAACACTGAAGCTTTCTTT.

The CDR3 DNA is TGTGCCATCTCAGAGGGGGCGTCATCGATCTACGAGCAGTACTTC. It translates to CAISEGASSIYEQYF. The chain uses TRBV10-3 and TRBJ2-7, with 7 bases fitting TRBD1. The CDR3 contains 15 residues. J was trimmed by 3 bases and V by 8 bases; bases with no gene match: 13. Germline CDR1 ENHRY, CDR2 SYGVKD.

This clonotype came up a few times. The V gene is TRBV19, the J gene TRBJ2-7; 7 bases line up with TRBD1. Germline V gene sequence: CDR1 LNHDA, CDR2 SQIVND (reference sequence). V dropped 3 bases and J dropped 3; count of bases not matched to a gene: 14. The length of the CDR3 is 17 residues. The chain's CDR3 is CASSIDGTGASIYEQYF. DNA for the CDR3: TGTGCCAGTAGTATTGATGGAACAGGGGCCTCGATCTACGAGCAGTACTTC.

The chain is built from TRBV7-2 and TRBJ2-7; 12 nucleotides match TRBD1. The CDR3 has 18 residues. In germline, CDR1 is SGHTA, CDR2 FQGNSA. With V trimmed by 3 bases and J by 0 bases, 9 bases remained unmatched. As DNA, the CDR3 is TGTGCCAGCAGCTTTAGGGGACAGGGGGCAAAAACCTCCTACGAGCAGTACGTC. Translation: CASSFRGQGAKTSYEQYV.

The CDR3 loop is CASSLAPGGFTDTQYF. As DNA, the CDR3 is TGTGCCAGCAGTCTTGCCCCGGGGGGATTCACAGATACGCAGTATTTT. This chain connects TRBV6-6 to TRBJ2-3; 7 bases match TRBD2. Germline trimming cut 5 bases from V and 2 bases from J; bases unmatched to any gene: 10. The CDR3 length is 16 residues. From germline, CDR1 is MNHNY and CDR2 SVGAGI (reference sequence).

In this sample, this clonotype turned up many times. The J gene is TRBJ1-1, the V gene TRBV6-5, with unresolved D. Germline CDR1 and CDR2: MNHEY and SVGAGI. Trimming shortened V by 9 bases and J by 0 bases, and 17 bases separated the two germline ends. The CDR3 contains 15 residues. The CDR3 loop reads CASSRAAGLNTEAFF. DNA of the CDR3: TGTGCCAGTAGCCGCGCGGCGGGGTTGAACACTGAAGCTTTCTTT.

In this sample, this clonotype turned up a few times. V gene TRBV11-2 combines with J gene TRBJ2-2; D gene uncertain. The V end lost 0 bases, the J end lost 5 bases, and 19 bases lay between the germline ends. This CDR3 has 18 amino acids. In germline, CDR1 is SGHAT, CDR2 FQNNGV. CDR3: CASSLESYTPARTGELFF. Here the CDR3 DNA reads TGTGCCAGCAGCTTAGAGAGTTACACCCCCGCACGAACCGGGGAGCTGTTTTTT.

In this sample, this clonotype turned up many times. V and J are TRBV27 and TRBJ1-2; the match to TRBD1 covers 9 bases. CDR1 is MNHEY and CDR2 is SMNVEV in the germline V gene (reference sequence). Trimming removed 0 bases from V and 1 base from J; junction bases left unmatched: 6. There are 17 residues in the CDR3. CDR3 nucleotides: TGTGCCAGCAGTTTATCTCCCGGGACAGGGCTTAACTATGGCTACACCTTC. This translates into CASSLSPGTGLNYGYTF.

This clonotype appeared a few times. This chain joins TRBV6-2 or TRBV6-3 and TRBJ1-5; TRBD1 is a possible D gene (6 bases). This CDR3 has 14 amino acids. V gave up 2 bases and J gave up 4 bases, with 9 bases separating them. The germline V gene encodes CDR1 MNHEY and CDR2 SVGEGT. Written as DNA, the CDR3 is TGTGCCAGCAGTTACCCGGGACAAAATCAGCCCCAGCATTTT. This sequence encodes CASSYPGQNQPQHF.

V gene TRBV6-6 combines with J gene TRBJ1-5; a weak D match, TRBD1 (6 bases). Germline CDR1 and CDR2: MNHNY and SVGAGI (reference sequence). This CDR3 is 15 amino acids long. Trimming took 6 bases from V and 2 from J, leaving 14 bases between them. As DNA, the CDR3 is TGTGCCAGCAGCTCGCAGGGGTGGCGCAATCAGCCCCAGCATTTT. Translated: CASSSQGWRNQPQHF.

Note on this clonotype: This may arise from a read error, as a much more abundant clone is one base away. The V and J genes are TRBV12-3 or TRBV12-4 and TRBJ1-6; no reliable D call. This CDR3 spans 14 amino acids. The V gene lost 4 bases and the J gene lost 3 bases, with 7 bases spanning the gap. Here the CDR3 reads CASSSGFYNSPLHF. In nucleotides, the CDR3 is TGTGCCAGCAGTTCGGGGTTCTATAATTCACCCCTCCACTTT.

V is TRBV10-3 and J is TRBJ2-7; D unclear. This CDR3 spans 16 amino acids. V lost 0 bases to trimming and J lost 3 bases, with 15 bases between them. Germline V gene lookup returns CDR1 ENHRY and CDR2 SYGVKD. The chain's CDR3 is CAISESNCFFHYEQYV. The CDR3 DNA reads TGTGCCATCAGTGAGTCTAATTGCTTTTTTCACTACGAGCAGTACGTC.